Following are 10 T cell receptor beta chains from one sample sequenced in a study of blood T cell repertoires in COVID-19. Libraries were prepared by immunoSEQ multiplex PCR; TCRdb keeps only in-frame clonotypes and omits some of them. The table has roughly 250,000 clones, around 84% seen once; the top ten hold roughly 1.6%. Sequencing was performed on PBMCs or T cells enriched from blood (not recorded which). The receptors were sampled from a woman between 50 and 59 years old who had recovered from COVID-19.

This clone was observed many times. The V gene is TRBV6-4, the J gene TRBJ2-3, with unresolved D. Germline assignment: CDR1 MRHNA and CDR2 SNTAGT. V was trimmed by 2 bases and J by 1 base, leaving 4 bases between them. The CDR3 has 13 amino acids. The CDR3 sequence: CASSDKRTDTQYF. The DNA for the CDR3 is TGTGCCAGCAGTGACAAGCGCACAGATACGCAGTATTTT.

The rearrangement joins TRBV3-1 (or the pseudogene TRBV3-2) to TRBJ2-5, with 13 bases fitting TRBD2. The trim removed 1 base at V and 7 bases at J, leaving 12 bases unmatched. CDR1 and CDR2 (germline): LGHDT, YNNKEL (reference sequence). This CDR3 comprises 18 residues. The CDR3 DNA reads TGTGCCAGCAGCCAAGCGCCGGGACTAGCGGGATCTGGGGGGACCCAGTACTTC. Protein: CASSQAPGLAGSGGTQYF.

This chain uses TRBV19 with TRBJ1-1; 8 nucleotides match TRBD1. Germline values: CDR1 LNHDA, CDR2 SQIVND (reference sequence). The ends lost 6 bases at V and 4 bases at J; junction bases unmatched: 7. The CDR3 length is 14 residues. CDR3 nucleotide sequence: TGTGCCAGTAGGAGCTTAACAGGGGGCACTGAAGCTTTCTTT. Translated: CASRSLTGGTEAFF.

V usage is TRBV7-2 and J usage is TRBJ1-5; D may be TRBD1 (6 bases). V was trimmed by 5 bases and J by 11 bases, leaving 25 bases between them. Germline assignment: CDR1 SGHTA and CDR2 FQGNSA. The CDR3 runs to 16 residues. In DNA form, the CDR3 reads TGTGCCAGCAGCAACTACATTGGGGGCAACCTTGGGGCCCAGCATTTT. Its protein product is CASSNYIGGNLGAQHF.

This clone was detected a few times. Other nucleotide sequences from this sample produce the same CDR3. The V and J genes are TRBV7-8 and TRBJ1-1, with 8 bases lining up with TRBD1. The ends lost 4 bases at V and 2 bases at J; junction bases unmatched: 3. The CDR3 runs 14 residues. Germline lookup yields CDR1 SGHVS and CDR2 FQNEAQ. CDR3 sequence: CASSWGQANTEAFF. The CDR3 bases are TGTGCCAGCAGCTGGGGACAGGCCAACACTGAAGCTTTCTTT.

The chain links TRBV5-1 to TRBJ1-6; D not certain. CDR1 is SGHRS and CDR2 is YFSETQ in the germline V gene. The CDR3 length is 13 residues. V shed 0 bases and J shed 10 bases, with 8 bases lying between them. CDR3 in amino acids: CASSLAGISPLHF. Written as DNA, the CDR3 is TGCGCCAGCAGCTTGGCCGGGATCTCACCCCTCCACTTT.

J is TRBJ2-1 and V is TRBV4-1; a possible D gene is TRBD1 (7 bases). V lost 2 bases and J 8 bases, leaving 16 bases between the germline ends. CDR3 length equals 15 residues. Germline V gives CDR1 MGHRA, CDR2 YSYEKL. The CDR3 is CASSQSPGGGYEQFF. CDR3 sequence (DNA): TGCGCCAGCAGCCAATCGCCTGGAGGGGGCTATGAGCAGTTCTTC.

The chain uses TRBV28 and TRBJ2-1, with D uncertain. CDR1 and CDR2 (germline): MDHEN, SYDVKM. V lost 5 bases to trimming and J lost 7 bases, with 12 bases between them. The CDR3 contains 13 residues. The CDR3 is CASSPELRNEQFF. DNA for the CDR3: TGTGCCAGCAGTCCTGAGCTACGAAATGAGCAGTTCTTC.

The rearrangement joins TRBV6-4 to TRBJ2-4; a weak D match, TRBD2 (6 bases). The V end was cut by 6 bases, the J end by 1 base, with 13 bases between. The CDR3 is 15 amino acids. The germline V gene encodes CDR1 MRHNA and CDR2 SNTAGT. The CDR3: CASRRGKGAKNIQYF. CDR3 nucleotide sequence: TGTGCCAGCAGGCGGGGAAAAGGGGCCAAAAACATTCAGTACTTC.

The chain couples TRBV7-2 to TRBJ1-1; D remains ambiguous. V was trimmed by 1 base and J by 3 bases, leaving 21 bases between them. Looked up from germline, CDR1 is SGHTA and CDR2 is FQGNSA. This CDR3 has 18 residues. CDR3 sequence (DNA): TGTGCCAGCAGCTTAGTGACTTTGATTTTCTCTCCAGACACTGAAGCTTTCTTT. It encodes CASSLVTLIFSPDTEAFF.